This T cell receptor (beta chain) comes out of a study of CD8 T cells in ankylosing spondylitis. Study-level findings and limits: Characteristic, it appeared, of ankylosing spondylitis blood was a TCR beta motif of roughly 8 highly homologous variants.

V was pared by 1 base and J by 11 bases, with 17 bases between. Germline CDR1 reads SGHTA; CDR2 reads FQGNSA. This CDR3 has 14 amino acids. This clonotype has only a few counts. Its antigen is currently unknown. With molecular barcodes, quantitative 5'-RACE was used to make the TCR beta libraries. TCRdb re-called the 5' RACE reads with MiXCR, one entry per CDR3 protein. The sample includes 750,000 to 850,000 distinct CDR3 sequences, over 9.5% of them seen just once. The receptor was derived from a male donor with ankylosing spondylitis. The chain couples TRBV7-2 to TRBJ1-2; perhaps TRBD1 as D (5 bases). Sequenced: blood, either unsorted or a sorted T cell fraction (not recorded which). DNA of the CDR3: TGTGCCAGCAGCTTAGATTTAGCGGGACTTAGTTACACCTTC. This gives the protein CASSLDLAGLSYTF.